The 4 T cell receptor beta chains reported below all come from one sample, sequenced in a study of Graves' ophthalmopathy and Graves' hyperthyroidism. The authors amplified TCR beta CDR3 regions from RNA transcripts. HTBI-primed first-round RT-PCR preceded second-round multiplex PCR. In TCRdb, the multiplex PCR reads were re-called with MiXCR into one record per CDR3 protein. The repertoire includes around 1,200,000 distinct CDR3 sequences, around a third of them detected once, and over 8.5% sits in the top ten. The sequenced sample was peripheral blood or thyroid tissue (not recorded which). The source of these receptors is an adult man with Graves' hyperthyroidism.

This clonotype showed up just a few times. CDR3 nucleotide sequence: TGTGCCAGCAGTCTCCTCGGGGGGGGACGTGGCTACACCTTC. Translating gives CASSLLGGGRGYTF. The chain links TRBV2 to TRBJ1-2; TRBD1 might be the D (5 bases). The CDR3 has 14 residues. CDR1 and CDR2 (germline): SNHLY, FYNNEI. V lost 5 bases and J 7 bases, leaving 17 bases between the germline ends. Complete variable domain (other parts from reference TRBV2 and TRBJ1-2): EPEVTQTPSHQVTQMGQEVILRCVPISNHLYFYWYRQILGQKVEFLVSFYNNEISEKSEIFDDQFSVERPDGSNFTLKIRSTKLEDSAMYFCASSLLGGGRGYTFGSGTRLTVV.

The chain joins TRBV11-2 to TRBJ2-5; D possibly matches TRBD1 or TRBD2 (5 bases each). Per germline, CDR1 SGHAT and CDR2 FQNNGV. V gave up 2 bases and J gave up 1 base, with 11 bases separating them. This CDR3 contains 15 residues. This CDR3 reads CASSLLGRSQETQYF. As DNA, the CDR3 is TGTGCCAGCAGCTTACTGGGACGGAGCCAAGAGACCCAGTACTTC.

This clonotype was observed a single time. CDR3 protein: CATSHPNQDRGGFEAFF. In DNA, the CDR3 is TGTGCCACCTCTCACCCCAATCAGGACAGGGGCGGATTTGAAGCTTTCTTT. J is TRBJ1-1 and V is TRBV19; 9 positions match TRBD1. This CDR3 is 17 amino acids long. The germline V gene encodes CDR1 LNHDA and CDR2 SQIVND (reference sequence). V gave up 10 bases and J gave up 7 bases; unmatched junction bases: 22.

This clonotype was found a few times. CDR3 in amino acids: CASRADGYEQYF. CDR3 bases: TGTGCCAGCAGAGCGGACGGATACGAGCAGTACTTC. The chain combines TRBV12-3 or TRBV12-4 with TRBJ2-7; TRBD2 might be the D (5 bases). The CDR3 is 12 amino acids. The V and J ends lost 6 bases and 4 bases respectively, with 10 bases between them.